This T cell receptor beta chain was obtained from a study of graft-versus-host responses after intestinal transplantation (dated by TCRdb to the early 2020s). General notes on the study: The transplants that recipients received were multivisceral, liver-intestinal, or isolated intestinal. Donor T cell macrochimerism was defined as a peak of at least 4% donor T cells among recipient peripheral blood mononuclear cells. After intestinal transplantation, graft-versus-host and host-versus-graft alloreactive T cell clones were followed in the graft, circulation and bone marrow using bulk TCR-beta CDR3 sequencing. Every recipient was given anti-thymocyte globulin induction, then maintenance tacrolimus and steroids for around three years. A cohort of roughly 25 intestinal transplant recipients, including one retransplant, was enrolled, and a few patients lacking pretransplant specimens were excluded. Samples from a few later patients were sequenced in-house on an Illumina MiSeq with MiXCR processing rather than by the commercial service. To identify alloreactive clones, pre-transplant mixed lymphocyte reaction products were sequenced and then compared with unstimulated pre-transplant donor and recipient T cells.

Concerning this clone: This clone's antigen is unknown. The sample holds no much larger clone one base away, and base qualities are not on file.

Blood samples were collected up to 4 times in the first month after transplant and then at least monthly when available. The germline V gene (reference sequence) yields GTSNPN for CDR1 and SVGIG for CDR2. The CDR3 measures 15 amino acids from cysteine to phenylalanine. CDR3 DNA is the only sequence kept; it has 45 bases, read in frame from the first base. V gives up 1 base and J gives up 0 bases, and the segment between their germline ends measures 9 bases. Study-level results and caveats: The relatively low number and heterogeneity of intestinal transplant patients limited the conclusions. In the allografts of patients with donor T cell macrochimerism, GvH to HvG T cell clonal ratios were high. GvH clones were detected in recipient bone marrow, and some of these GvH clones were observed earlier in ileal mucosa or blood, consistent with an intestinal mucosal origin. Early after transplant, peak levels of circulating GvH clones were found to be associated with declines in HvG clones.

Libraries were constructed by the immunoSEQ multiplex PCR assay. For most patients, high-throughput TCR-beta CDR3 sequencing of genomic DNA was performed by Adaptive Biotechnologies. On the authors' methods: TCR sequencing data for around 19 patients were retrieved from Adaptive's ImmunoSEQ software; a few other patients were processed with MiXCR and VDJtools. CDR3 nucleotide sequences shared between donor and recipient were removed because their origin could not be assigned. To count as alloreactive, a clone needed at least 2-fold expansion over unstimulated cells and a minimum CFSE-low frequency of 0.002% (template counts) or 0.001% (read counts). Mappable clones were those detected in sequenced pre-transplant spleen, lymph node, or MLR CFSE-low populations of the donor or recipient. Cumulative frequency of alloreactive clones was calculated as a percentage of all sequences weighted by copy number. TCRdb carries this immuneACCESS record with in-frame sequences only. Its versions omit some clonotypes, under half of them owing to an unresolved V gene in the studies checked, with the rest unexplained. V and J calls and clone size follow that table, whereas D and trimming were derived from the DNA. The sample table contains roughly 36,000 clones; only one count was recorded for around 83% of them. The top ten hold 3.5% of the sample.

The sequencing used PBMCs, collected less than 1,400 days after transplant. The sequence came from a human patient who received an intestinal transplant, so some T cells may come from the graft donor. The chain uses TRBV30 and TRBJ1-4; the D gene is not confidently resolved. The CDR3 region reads CAWSGSPATNEKLFF. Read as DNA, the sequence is TGTGCCTGGAGTGGATCCCCGGCAACTAATGAAAAACTGTTTTTT.